This record covers a single T cell receptor (beta chain). Mismatch with germline at one junction end may stem from a read error. This sample is part of a study of somatic mutations in cytotoxic T cells in rheumatoid arthritis. Study-wide context: Some V beta antibody-stained T-cell populations were flow-sorted at nearly 100% purity, including V beta1+ cells sequenced for TCRB.

Measured with immunoSEQ multiplex PCR; TCRdb has only the in-frame clones, and not every one. This sample has some 7,000 clones, with just under 75% found just once. The CDR3 covers 16 residues. Looked up from germline, CDR1 is MNHNS and CDR2 is SASEGT. By positive magnetic bead selection, CD4+ and CD8+ cells were isolated, and their purity was checked by flow cytometry. Sequencing input: CD8+ T cells sorted from blood. The chain links TRBV6-1 to TRBJ2-7; D may correspond to TRBD1 or TRBD2 (6 bases each). This TCR was recovered from an adult with rheumatoid arthritis. The DNA of the CDR3 is TGTGCCAGCAGGGAAGCTTATATCCGGGGGCGGGGCGAGCAGTACTTC. This encodes CASREAYIRGRGEQYF.